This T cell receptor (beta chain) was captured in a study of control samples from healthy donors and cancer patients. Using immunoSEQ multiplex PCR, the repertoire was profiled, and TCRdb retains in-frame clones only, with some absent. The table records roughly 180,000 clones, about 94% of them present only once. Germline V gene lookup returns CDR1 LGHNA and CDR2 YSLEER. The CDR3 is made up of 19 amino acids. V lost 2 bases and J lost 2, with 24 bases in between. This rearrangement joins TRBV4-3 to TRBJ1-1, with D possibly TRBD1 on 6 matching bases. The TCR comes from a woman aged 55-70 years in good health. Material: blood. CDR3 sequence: CASSQKKRGRSPLNTEAFF. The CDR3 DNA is TGCGCCAGCAGCCAAAAAAAAAGGGGGAGGTCCCCCCTTAACACTGAAGCTTTCTTT.